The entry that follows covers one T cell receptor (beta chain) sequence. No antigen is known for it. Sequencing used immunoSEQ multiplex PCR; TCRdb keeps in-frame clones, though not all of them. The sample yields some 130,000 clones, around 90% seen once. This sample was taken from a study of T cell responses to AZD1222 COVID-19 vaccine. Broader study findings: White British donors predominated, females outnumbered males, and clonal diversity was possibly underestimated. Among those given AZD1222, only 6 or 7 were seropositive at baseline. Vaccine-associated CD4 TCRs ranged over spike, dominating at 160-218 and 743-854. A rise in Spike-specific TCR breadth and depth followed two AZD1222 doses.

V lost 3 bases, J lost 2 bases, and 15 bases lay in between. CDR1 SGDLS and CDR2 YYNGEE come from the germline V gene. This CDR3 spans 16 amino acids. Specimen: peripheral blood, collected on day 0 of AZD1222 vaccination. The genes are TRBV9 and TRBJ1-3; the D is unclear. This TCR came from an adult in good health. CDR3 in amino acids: CASSGSPETAGNTIYF. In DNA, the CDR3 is TGTGCCAGCAGCGGAAGCCCCGAGACGGCTGGAAACACCATATATTTT. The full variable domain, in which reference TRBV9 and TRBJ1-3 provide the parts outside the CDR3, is DSGVTQTPKHLITATGQRVTLRCSPRSGDLSVYWYQQSLDQGLQFLIQYYNGEERAKGNILERFSAQQFPDLHSELNLSSLELGDSALYFCASSGSPETAGNTIYFGEGSWLTVV.